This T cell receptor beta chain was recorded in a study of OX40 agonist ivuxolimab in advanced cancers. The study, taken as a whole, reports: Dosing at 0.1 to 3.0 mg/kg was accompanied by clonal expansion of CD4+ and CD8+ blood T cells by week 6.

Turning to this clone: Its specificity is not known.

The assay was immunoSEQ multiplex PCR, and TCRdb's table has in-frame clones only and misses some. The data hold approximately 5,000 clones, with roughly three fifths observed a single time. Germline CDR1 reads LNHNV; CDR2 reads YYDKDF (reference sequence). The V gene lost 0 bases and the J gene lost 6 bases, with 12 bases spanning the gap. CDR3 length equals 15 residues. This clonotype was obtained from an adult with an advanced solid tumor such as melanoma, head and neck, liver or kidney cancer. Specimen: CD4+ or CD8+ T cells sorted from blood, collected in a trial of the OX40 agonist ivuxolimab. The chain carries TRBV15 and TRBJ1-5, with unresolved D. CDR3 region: CATSRDPRAGQPQHF. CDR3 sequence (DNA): TGTGCCACCAGCAGAGATCCGAGGGCGGGTCAGCCCCAGCATTTT.